Following are 3 T cell receptor beta chains from one sample sequenced in a study of shared clonotypes between healthy human individuals. Profiled with immunoSEQ multiplex PCR; TCRdb holds only in-frame clones, not every one. The table records roughly 2 million clones, about 95% of them present only once. CD45RO-negative cells were positively selected for CCR7, leaving out terminally differentiated effector memory CD45RA+ cells. Material: naive CD8+ T cells sorted from blood. These receptors were obtained from a man between 18 and 35 years old in good health.

V usage is TRBV4-3 and J usage is TRBJ2-1; D uncertain. The V end lost 0 bases, the J end lost 8 bases, and 8 bases lay between the germline ends. Germline V gene data show CDR1 as LGHNA and CDR2 as YSLEER. The CDR3 extends over 13 amino acids. CDR3 DNA sequence: TGCGCCAGCAGCCAAGATGTTCTGGATGAGCAGTTCTTC. Protein product: CASSQDVLDEQFF.

CDR3 nucleotide sequence: TGTGCCAGCAGCTTAGTAGCGGGGGACATGAGAGATACGCAGTATTTT. Its protein is CASSLVAGDMRDTQYF. The J gene is TRBJ2-3, the V gene TRBV13, with TRBD2 matching over 9 bases. The length of the CDR3 is 16 residues. The ends lost 1 base at V and 5 bases at J; junction bases unmatched: 7. Germline CDR1 and CDR2: PRHDT and FYEKMQ (reference sequence). The full variable domain, completed using reference TRBV13 and TRBJ2-3, is AAGVIQSPRHLIKEKRETATLKCYPIPRHDTVYWYQQGPGQDPQFLISFYEKMQSDKGSIPDRFSAQQFSDYHSELNMSSLELGDSALYFCASSLVAGDMRDTQYFGPGTRLTVL.

This rearrangement joins TRBV9 to TRBJ2-1, with D perhaps TRBD2 (5 bases). There are 13 residues in the CDR3. Trimming cost V 5 bases and J 8 bases, with 14 bases left between them. Germline V lookup: CDR1 SGDLS, CDR2 YYNGEE. The CDR3 here is CASSASTFDEQFF. The DNA for the CDR3 is TGTGCCAGCAGTGCTAGCACGTTTGATGAGCAGTTCTTC.